Listed below are T cell receptor beta chains from one sample, sequenced in a study of cytomegalovirus exposure and HLA in healthy donors. Some clones are missing from TCRdb's copy, which holds only in-frame ones; the method was immunoSEQ multiplex PCR. The repertoire holds over 150,000 clones, with 68% as singletons. Sample: PBMCs. The receptors were sampled from a woman aged 18-35 years in good health and CMV-seropositive. Both conserved end residues are part of each CDR3. The order of the fields is clone size, V gene, J gene, D gene, CDR3 DNA, CDR3 protein. A D gene is named only where the DNA matches it firmly. Some rows have no size entry. The others give once, few or many, or a class for an expanded clone.

>few|TRBV2|TRBJ2-7|.
TGTGCCAGCAGAAGAGGTTCCGGATTCGAGCAGTACTTC
CASRRGSGFEQYF
>.|TRBV5-1|TRBJ2-1|TRBD2
TGCGCCAGCAGCTCGGTAGCCTTACTAGCGGGAAGGAGGAATGAGCAGTTCTTC
CASSSVALLAGRRNEQFF
>.|TRBV4-3|TRBJ1-6|TRBD1
TGCGCCAGCAGCCACGAGGCACTGGGACAGGGCCCAAATTCACCCCTCCACTTT
CASSHEALGQGPNSPLHF
>.|TRBV9|TRBJ2-5|.
TGTGCCAGCAGCGCCAGCGGACGGCGCCAAGAGACCCAGTACTTC
CASSASGRRQETQYF
>.|TRBV27|TRBJ2-1|TRBD1
TGTGCCAGCAGTTTCGCAGGGGGCGCCGGGTCCTACAATGAGCAGTTCTTC
CASSFAGGAGSYNEQFF
>.|TRBV7-9|TRBJ1-4|.
TGTGCCAGCAGCTTCTTTAGCCGTGGAACTAATGAAAAACTGTTTTTT
CASSFFSRGTNEKLFF
>.|TRBV5-1|TRBJ1-2|.
TGCGCCAGCAGCTATGAGGCCTCCGGCTACACCTTC
CASSYEASGYTF
>.|TRBV7-9|TRBJ1-2|.
TGTGCCAGCAGCTTCAGGGCCTCGAGGGACACCAGAGCTAACTATGGCTACACCTTC
CASSFRASRDTRANYGYTF
>.|TRBV7-9|TRBJ1-3|TRBD1
TGTGCCAGCAGCATGACCCGGGACAGGGTGGACACCATATATTTT
CASSMTRDRVDTIYF
>few|TRBV4-1|TRBJ2-7|.
TGCGCCAGCAGCCAAGGGCCCGGCAGGGGAAGGGGCGAGCAGTACTTC
CASSQGPGRGRGEQYF
>.|TRBV5-1|TRBJ2-1|TRBD2
TGCGCCAGCACCGGACTAGCGGGAGGTGGTAGGAATGAGCAGTTCTTC
CASTGLAGGGRNEQFF
>.|TRBV21-1|TRBJ2-3|.
TGTGCCAGCAGCAAAGTTATTAGCACAGATACGCAGTATTTT
CASSKVISTDTQYF
>.|TRBV27|TRBJ2-3|TRBD2
TGTGCCAGCAGCTCCGGGACTATAGGCACAGATACGCAGTATTTT
CASSSGTIGTDTQYF
>few|TRBV6-5|TRBJ2-3|.
TGTGCCAGCAGAGAGACAGCATGGAGCACAGATACGCAGTATTTT
CASRETAWSTDTQYF
>.|TRBV4-1|TRBJ2-5|.
TGCGCCAGCAGCCGTCTCCCTTTCAGCGTCGAGACCCAGTACTTC
CASSRLPFSVETQYF
>few|TRBV11-3|TRBJ2-1|TRBD2
TGTGCCAGCAGCTTAATGGCGGGGGGGTCCTACAATGAGCAGTTCTTC
CASSLMAGGSYNEQFF
>.|TRBV19|TRBJ1-1|TRBD1
TGTGCCAGTAGTGCAGGGGGCCTTCTCGAAGCTTTCTTT
CASSAGGLLEAFF
>.|TRBV4-2|TRBJ1-5|.
TGTGCCAGCAGCCCCCGGGGGGTCCGAAATCAGCCCCAGCATTTT
CASSPRGVRNQPQHF
>once|TRBV6-5|TRBJ1-1|.
TGTGCCAGCAGTTACTTCTGGGGGCAGAACACTGAAGCTTTCTTT
CASSYFWGQNTEAFF
>.|TRBV28|TRBJ2-5|.
TGTGCCAGCAGTAACACCGAAGAGACCCAGTACTTC
CASSNTEETQYF
>.|TRBV7-7|TRBJ2-1|TRBD2
TGTGCTAGCAGCGATCTAGCGGGACTCTACAATGAGCAGTTCTTC
CASSDLAGLYNEQFF
>.|TRBV19|TRBJ2-5|TRBD2
TGTGCCAGTAGTACCGGACTAGCGGGAGTTGGCGTGTGGGAGACCCAGTACTTC
CASSTGLAGVGVWETQYF
>.|TRBV28|TRBJ2-7|TRBD1
TGTGCCAGCAGTGTCGGGACAGGGTTGAACGAGCAGTACTTC
CASSVGTGLNEQYF
>.|TRBV7-8|TRBJ2-5|.
TGTGCCAGCAGCTTCCCGACAGCCCCCAAGCAACGGTACTTC
CASSFPTAPKQRYF
>.|TRBV27|TRBJ2-7|.
TGTGCCAGCAGTTTTGCGGGACCCGCCTCCTACGAGCAGTACTTC
CASSFAGPASYEQYF